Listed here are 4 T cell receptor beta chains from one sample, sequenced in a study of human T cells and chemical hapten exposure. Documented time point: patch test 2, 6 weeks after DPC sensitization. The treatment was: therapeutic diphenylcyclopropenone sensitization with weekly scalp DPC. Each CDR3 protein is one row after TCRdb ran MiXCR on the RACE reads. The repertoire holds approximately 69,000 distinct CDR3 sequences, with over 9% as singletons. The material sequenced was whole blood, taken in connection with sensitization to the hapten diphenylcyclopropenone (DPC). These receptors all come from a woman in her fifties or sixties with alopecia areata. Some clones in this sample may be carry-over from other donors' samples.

CDR3 residues: CASSSRTVTYNEQFF. As DNA, the CDR3 is TGTGCCAGCAGCTCCCGGACGGTTACCTACAATGAGCAGTTCTTC. This sequence joins TRBV7-9 and TRBJ2-1, with D unresolved. The CDR3 extends over 15 amino acids. V gave up 4 bases and J gave up 2 bases, with 12 bases separating them. Germline CDR1 SEHNR, CDR2 FQNEAQ (reference sequence).

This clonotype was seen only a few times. CDR3 DNA: TGTGCCAGCCGGCCGGCAGATCTGTACCAAGAGACCCAGTACTTC. This encodes CASRPADLYQETQYF. The gene calls are TRBV6-6 and TRBJ2-5; D not resolved. The CDR3 runs to 15 residues. V lost 8 bases to trimming and J lost 0 bases, with 16 bases between them. Germline loops: CDR1 MNHNY, CDR2 SVGAGI (reference sequence).

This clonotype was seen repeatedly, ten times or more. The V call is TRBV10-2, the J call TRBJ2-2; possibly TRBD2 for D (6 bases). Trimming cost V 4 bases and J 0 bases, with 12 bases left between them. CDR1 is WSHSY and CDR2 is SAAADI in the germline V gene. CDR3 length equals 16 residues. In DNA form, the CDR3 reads TGCGCCAGCAGTGGACCCGGGACTTCGAACACCGGGGAGCTGTTTTTT. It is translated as CASSGPGTSNTGELFF.

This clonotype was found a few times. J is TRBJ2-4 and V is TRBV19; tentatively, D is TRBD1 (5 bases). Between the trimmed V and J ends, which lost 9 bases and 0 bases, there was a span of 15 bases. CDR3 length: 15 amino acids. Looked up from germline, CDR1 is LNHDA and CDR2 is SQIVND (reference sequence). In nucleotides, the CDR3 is TGTGCCAGCAGGCTCAAGGGGTTAGCCAAAAACATTCAGTACTTC. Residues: CASRLKGLAKNIQYF.